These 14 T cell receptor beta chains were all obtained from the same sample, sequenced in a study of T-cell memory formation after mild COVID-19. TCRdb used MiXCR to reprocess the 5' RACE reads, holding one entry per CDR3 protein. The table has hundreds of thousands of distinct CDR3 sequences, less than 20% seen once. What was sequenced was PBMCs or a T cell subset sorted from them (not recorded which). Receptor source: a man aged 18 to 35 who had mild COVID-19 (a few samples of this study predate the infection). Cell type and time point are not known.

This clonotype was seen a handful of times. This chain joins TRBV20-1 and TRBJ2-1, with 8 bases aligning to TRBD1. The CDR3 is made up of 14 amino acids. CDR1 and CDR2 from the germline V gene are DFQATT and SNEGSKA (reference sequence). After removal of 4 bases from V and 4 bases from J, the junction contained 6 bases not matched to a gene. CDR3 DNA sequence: TGCAGTGCTACCCCCAGGGGGCAATACAATGAGCAGTTCTTC. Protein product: CSATPRGQYNEQFF.

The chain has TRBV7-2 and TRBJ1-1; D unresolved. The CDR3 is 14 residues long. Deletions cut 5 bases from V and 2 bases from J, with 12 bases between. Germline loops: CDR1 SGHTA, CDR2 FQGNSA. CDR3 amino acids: CASSGRLYNTEAFF. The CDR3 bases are TGTGCCAGCAGCGGGCGATTGTATAACACTGAAGCTTTCTTT.

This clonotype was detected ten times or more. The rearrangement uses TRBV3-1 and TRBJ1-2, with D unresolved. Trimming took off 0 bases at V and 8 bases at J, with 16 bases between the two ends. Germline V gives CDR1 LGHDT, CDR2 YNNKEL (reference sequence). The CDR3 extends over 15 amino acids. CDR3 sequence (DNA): TGTGCCAGCAGCCAAGATTGGACGGGAACCGGAGGCTACACCTTC. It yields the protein CASSQDWTGTGGYTF.

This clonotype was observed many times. CDR3: CASSLAGRPNEKLFF. The CDR3 DNA reads as TGTGCCAGCAGCTTGGCCGGCAGACCGAATGAAAAACTGTTTTTT. The chain employs TRBV5-5 and TRBJ1-4; D is unresolved. V lost 0 bases, J lost 5 bases, and 11 bases lay in between. This CDR3 spans 15 amino acids. Germline V gives CDR1 SGHKS, CDR2 YYEKEE (reference sequence).

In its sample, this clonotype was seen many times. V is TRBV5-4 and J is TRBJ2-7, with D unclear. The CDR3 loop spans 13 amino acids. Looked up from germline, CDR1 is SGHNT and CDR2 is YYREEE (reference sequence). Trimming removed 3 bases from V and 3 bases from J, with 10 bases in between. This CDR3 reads CASSSEASYEQYV. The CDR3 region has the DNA TGTGCCAGCAGCTCTGAGGCTAGCTACGAGCAGTACGTC.

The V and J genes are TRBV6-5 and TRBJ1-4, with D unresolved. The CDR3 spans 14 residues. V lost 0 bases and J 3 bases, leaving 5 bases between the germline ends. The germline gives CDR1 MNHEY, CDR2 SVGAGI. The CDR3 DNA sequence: TGTGCCAGCAGTTACTCGATCTCTAATGAAAAACTGTTTTTT. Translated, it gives CASSYSISNEKLFF.

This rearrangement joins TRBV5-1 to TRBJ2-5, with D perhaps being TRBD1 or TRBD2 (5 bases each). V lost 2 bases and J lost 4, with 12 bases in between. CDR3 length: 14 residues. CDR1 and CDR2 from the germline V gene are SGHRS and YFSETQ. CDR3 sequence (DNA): TGCGCCAGCAGCTTTAGGGTTGGGGGAGAGACCCAGTACTTC. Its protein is CASSFRVGGETQYF.

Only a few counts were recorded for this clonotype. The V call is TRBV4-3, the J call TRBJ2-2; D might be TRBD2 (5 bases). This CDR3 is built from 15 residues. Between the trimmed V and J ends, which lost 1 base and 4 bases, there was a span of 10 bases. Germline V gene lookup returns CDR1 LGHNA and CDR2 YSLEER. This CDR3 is CASSQVSGTTGELFF. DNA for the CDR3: TGCGCCAGCAGCCAAGTGTCGGGAACCACCGGGGAGCTGTTTTTT.

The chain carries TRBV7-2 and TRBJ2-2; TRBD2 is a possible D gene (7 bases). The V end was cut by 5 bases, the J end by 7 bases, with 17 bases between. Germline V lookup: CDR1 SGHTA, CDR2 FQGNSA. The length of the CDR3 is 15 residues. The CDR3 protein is CASSQRTGGGGELFF. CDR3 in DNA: TGTGCCAGCAGCCAAAGGACGGGGGGCGGCGGGGAGCTGTTTTTT.

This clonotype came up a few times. The CDR3 coding sequence is TGTGCCAGCAGCCGAGGTAACAACAGGGGGACGAAGTACTTCTATGGCTACACCTTC. Translation gives CASSRGNNRGTKYFYGYTF. This chain joins TRBV3-1 and TRBJ1-2, with TRBD1 matching over 8 bases. J was trimmed by 4 bases and V by 4 bases; bases with no gene match: 20. The CDR3 is made up of 19 amino acids. Germline V gene sequence: CDR1 LGHDT, CDR2 YNNKEL (reference sequence).

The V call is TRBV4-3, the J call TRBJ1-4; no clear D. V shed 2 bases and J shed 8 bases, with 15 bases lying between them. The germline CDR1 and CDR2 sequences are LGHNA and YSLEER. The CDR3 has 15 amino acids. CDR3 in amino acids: CASSQTRGSYEKLFF. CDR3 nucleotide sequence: TGCGCCAGCAGCCAAACCCGGGGTTCGTACGAAAAACTGTTTTTT.

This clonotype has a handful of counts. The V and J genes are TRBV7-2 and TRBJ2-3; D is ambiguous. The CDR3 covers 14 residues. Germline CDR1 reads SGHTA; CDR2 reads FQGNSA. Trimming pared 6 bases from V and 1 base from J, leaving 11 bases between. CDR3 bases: TGTGCCAGCAGGCCCACTTGGGGCACAGATACGCAGTATTTT. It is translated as CASRPTWGTDTQYF.

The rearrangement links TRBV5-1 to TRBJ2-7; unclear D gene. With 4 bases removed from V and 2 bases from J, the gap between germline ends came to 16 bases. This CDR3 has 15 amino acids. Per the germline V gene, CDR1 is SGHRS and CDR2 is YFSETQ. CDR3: CASSPLPGRTYEQYV. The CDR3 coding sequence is TGCGCCAGCAGCCCGCTTCCCGGACGAACCTACGAGCAGTACGTC.

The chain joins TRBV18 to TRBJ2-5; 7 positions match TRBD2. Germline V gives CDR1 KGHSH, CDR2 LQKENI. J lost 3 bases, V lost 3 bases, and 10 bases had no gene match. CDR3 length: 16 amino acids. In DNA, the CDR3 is TGTGCCAGCTCACCTCCGCAGTGGAGCGGGGAAGAGACCCAGTACTTC. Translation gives CASSPPQWSGEETQYF. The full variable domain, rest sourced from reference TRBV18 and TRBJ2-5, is NAGVMQNPRHLVRRRGQEARLRCSPMKGHSHVYWYRQLPEEGLKFMVYLQKENIIDESGMPKERFSAEFPKEGPSILRIQQVVRGDSAAYFCASSPPQWSGEETQYFGPGTRLLVL.